The 10 T cell receptor beta chains presented below share a single source sample, sequenced in a study of shared clonotypes between healthy human individuals. Profiled with immunoSEQ multiplex PCR; TCRdb holds only in-frame clones, not every one. The data contain over 2 million clones, 85% to 95% of them singletons. Material for sequencing was naive CD4+ T cells from PBMCs. Subset denoted: CD45RA+ positively selected. Receptors were obtained from a man aged 18 to 30 in good health. Some clones in this sample may be carry-over from other donors' samples.

This sequence joins TRBV5-1 and TRBJ1-2, with 10 bases lining up with TRBD1. Germline-derived CDR1 and CDR2 are SGHRS and YFSETQ. The trim removed 4 bases at V and 5 bases at J, leaving 8 bases unmatched. CDR3 size: 15 residues. The CDR3: CASSPGTGVIYGYTF. The CDR3 DNA sequence: TGCGCCAGCAGCCCAGGGACAGGGGTCATTTATGGCTACACCTTC.

The rearrangement joins TRBV18 to TRBJ1-4, with 7 bases matching TRBD1. V lost 4 bases and J lost 0; bases outside the gene matches: 5. The germline gives CDR1 KGHSH, CDR2 LQKENI. There are 16 residues in the CDR3. The chain's CDR3 is CASSLQTGSTNEKLFF. The CDR3 DNA sequence: TGTGCCAGCTCACTACAGACAGGGTCAACTAATGAAAAACTGTTTTTT.

Comment on this clone: At one end, the junction sequence differs from germline, possibly due to a read error. V is TRBV30 and J is TRBJ2-2; TRBD2 aligns across 16 bases. The CDR3 contains 16 residues. CDR1 and CDR2 (germline): GTSNPN, SVGIG (reference sequence). CDR3 sequence: CAWRGLAGGPAGEPFF. The CDR3 region has the DNA TGTGCCTGGAGGGGACTAGCGGGAGGGCCGGCCGGGGAGCCGTTTTTT.

The CDR3 nucleotides read TGTGCCATCAACGGGGGGGAGGTGGTGCAGTACTTC. Amino acids: CAINGGEVVQYF. The chain combines TRBV6-1 with TRBJ2-7, with 8 bases lining up with TRBD2. V gave up 10 bases and J gave up 9 bases; unmatched junction bases: 11. CDR3 length: 12 residues. Germline V gene sequence: CDR1 MNHNS, CDR2 SASEGT.

The V call is TRBV4-1, the J call TRBJ2-3; a weak D match, TRBD2 (6 bases). CDR1 and CDR2 (germline): MGHRA, YSYEKL. The CDR3 is 17 residues long. Deletions cut 1 base from V and 3 bases from J, with 17 bases between. The CDR3 loop is CASSQARSPEGTDTQYF. In DNA, the CDR3 is TGCGCCAGCAGCCAAGCCCGGTCGCCGGAGGGGACAGATACGCAGTATTTT.

Concerning this clone: At one of its ends the junction is not consistent with the germline gene, which may arise from a read error. The chain recombines TRBV7-6 with TRBJ2-5; no clear D gene. The germline gives CDR1 SGHVS, CDR2 FNYEAQ. The CDR3 is 12 amino acids. The CDR3 sequence: CASSPPGTSIDF. DNA for the CDR3: TGTGCCAGCAGCCCCCCAGGAACCAGCATCGACTTC.

The chain recombines TRBV7-3 with TRBJ2-1; no clear D. Per the germline V gene, CDR1 is SGHTA and CDR2 is FQGTGA. The length of the CDR3 is 16 residues. Deletions cut 0 bases from V and 6 bases from J, with 15 bases between. CDR3 region: CASSLTSAPPLNEQFF. The CDR3 nucleotides read TGTGCCAGCAGCTTAACGTCTGCGCCCCCACTCAATGAGCAGTTCTTC.

This chain links TRBV29-1 with TRBJ2-2, with D unclear. In germline, CDR1 is SQVTM, CDR2 ANQGSEA. CDR3 length equals 11 residues. The germline V and J ends were trimmed by 4 bases and 0 bases, with 0 bases remaining between them. The CDR3 nucleotides read TGCAGCGTTGCGAACACCGGGGAGCTGTTTTTT. Encoded protein: CSVANTGELFF.

The rearrangement uses TRBV5-4 and TRBJ2-4; possible D gene TRBD1, 5 bases. V shed 4 bases and J shed 0 bases, with 17 bases lying between them. The germline V gene has CDR1 SGHNT and CDR2 YYREEE (reference sequence). This CDR3 contains 17 residues. The CDR3 DNA reads as TGTGCCAGCAGCCCCCAGGGCCCGACCCCAGCCAAAAACATTCAGTACTTC. Encoded protein: CASSPQGPTPAKNIQYF.

The chain combines TRBV25-1 with TRBJ1-2; 7 bases line up with TRBD1. Germline V lookup: CDR1 MGHDK, CDR2 SYGVNS. V lost 6 bases to trimming and J lost 7 bases; unmatched junction nucleotides: 17. The CDR3 covers 16 residues. The CDR3 region is CASSLPGTVGAGGYTF. CDR3 coding DNA: TGTGCCAGCAGCTTGCCCGGGACAGTGGGAGCCGGTGGCTACACCTTC.